This TCR beta chain was documented in a study of blood T cell repertoires in COVID-19. As for the study in general: Spain, Italy and the United States supplied samples that represented acute and convalescent COVID-19. The cDNA or gDNA used as material had been derived from T cells, B-cell-depleted T cells, or PBMCs.

V shed 2 bases and J 4 bases; nucleotides not matched to a gene: 14. This CDR3 is built from 18 residues. The germline gives CDR1 SGHAT, CDR2 FQNNGV. How the authors handled the data: Amplification of reference gene primers provided the estimated nucleated cell counts. Profiling relied on immunoSEQ multiplex PCR, and the TCRdb table lists in-frame clones only, not all of them. V and J calls and clone size come straight from that table; D and trimming were deduced from the DNA. This table has 90,000 or so clones, around 79% appearing once. The chain employs TRBV11-2 and TRBJ1-3; 7 bases line up with TRBD1. The TCR comes from a human donor in a cohort sampled during active COVID-19. The sample consisted of peripheral blood. CDR3 in DNA: TGTGCCAGCAGCTTAACCCGTGCGAATACAGGGGTAGGAAACACCATATATTTT. It encodes CASSLTRANTGVGNTIYF.